The 10 T cell receptor beta chains in this list originate from one sample, sequenced in a study of vaccination and CD4 T cells after COVID-19 (dated by TCRdb to between 2020 and 2023). No cognate antigen is known for these TCRs. Preparation of the library involved PCR. The sequencing machine was an Illumina iSeq 100. TCR sequencing of DNA from cultured CD4+ T cells used the Oncomine TCR Beta short-read assay at the Johns Hopkins FTIC core. TCRdb trimmed public reads at Q25 via fastp, called clones via MiXCR and kept in-frame beta chains. Entries that share a CDR3 protein sequence are merged under the most common genes and DNA. In this sample the table shows fewer than 15,000 distinct CDR3 sequences, under 50% of which occur a single time. The top ten clones comprise around 24% of the sample. The sample's treatment or condition label, decoded: roughly 10-day PBMC culture with coronavirus spike peptide pools or control peptides (ViraFEST assay).

The sequencing here drew on cultured CD4+ T cells from blood, taken after SARS-CoV-2 vaccination. The receptors were sampled from a human donor with COVID-19.

This chain links TRBV5-6 with TRBJ2-5, with 8 bases fitting TRBD2. Trimming at V came to 0 bases and at J to 0 bases, leaving 4 bases not matched to a gene. CDR1 is SGHDT and CDR2 is YYEEEE in the germline V gene. The CDR3 length is 16 residues. The CDR3 nucleotides are TGTGCCAGCAGCTTGGTCATAGCGGGGAACCAAGAGACCCAGTACTTC. Its translation: CASSLVIAGNQETQYF.

This clonotype was detected once. V gene TRBV6-5 combines with J gene TRBJ2-6; 10 bases agree with TRBD1. CDR1 and CDR2 (germline): MNHEY, SVGAGI. Unmatched junction bases numbered 1, after V lost 2 bases and J lost 0 bases. The CDR3 covers 17 residues. The CDR3 spells CASSYRTGGSGANVLTF. CDR3 nucleotides: TGTGCCAGCAGTTACCGGACAGGGGGCTCTGGGGCCAACGTCCTGACTTTC.

The chain uses TRBV4-2 and TRBJ2-5; TRBD2 agrees at 7 bases. This CDR3 is 16 amino acids long. The V gene's germline CDR1 is LGHNA and CDR2 YNFKEQ. Trimming took 0 bases from V and 0 from J; bases not matched to a gene: 4. The chain's CDR3 is CASSQEAAGDQETQYF. CDR3 coding DNA: TGTGCCAGCAGCCAAGAAGCGGCGGGGGACCAAGAGACCCAGTACTTC.

This chain links TRBV7-8 with TRBJ2-5, with D maybe TRBD2 (6 bases). The V and J ends lost 7 bases and 1 base respectively, with 19 bases between them. The CDR3 loop spans 16 amino acids. Germline CDR1 is SGHVS and CDR2 is FQNEAQ. CDR3 protein: CASTHRVGAGQETQYF. The DNA of the CDR3 is TGTGCCAGCACCCATCGAGTAGGAGCGGGCCAAGAGACCCAGTACTTC.

This clonotype was counted a few times. The chain uses TRBV4-2 and TRBJ2-4; D possibly corresponds to TRBD1 (7 bases). V was clipped by 0 bases and J by 7 bases, with 13 bases between them. This CDR3 contains 15 residues. Germline assignment: CDR1 LGHNA and CDR2 YNFKEQ. CDR3 coding DNA: TGTGCCAGCAGCCAAGACGACAGGGCGGGGAACATTCAGTACTTC. Its protein is CASSQDDRAGNIQYF.

There are a few counts of this clonotype. The rearrangement links TRBV5-4 to TRBJ2-7, with D unclear. This CDR3 has 13 residues. Germline V gene sequence: CDR1 SGHNT, CDR2 YYREEE (reference sequence). Trimming cost V 2 bases and J 5 bases, with 11 bases left between them. CDR3 coding DNA: TGTGCCAGCAGCTTCCCGGGCGGCAACGAGCAGTACTTC. Translation gives CASSFPGGNEQYF.

The chain links TRBV7-8 to TRBJ2-1; no clear D. Trimming took 8 bases from V and 7 from J, leaving 9 bases between them. This CDR3 is built from 11 residues. Germline V gene sequence: CDR1 SGHVS, CDR2 FQNEAQ. The CDR3 region is CASYRDNEQFF. CDR3 bases: TGTGCCAGCTATAGGGATAATGAGCAGTTCTTC.

This clonotype came up a few times. The V and J genes are TRBV29-1 and TRBJ2-5; the match to TRBD1 covers 9 bases. CDR1 is SQVTM and CDR2 is ANQGSEA in the germline V gene. CDR3 length: 12 residues. After removal of 7 bases from V and 5 bases from J, the junction contained 5 bases not matched to a gene. The CDR3 sequence is CSARTGVETQYF. CDR3 bases: TGCAGCGCCAGGACAGGGGTGGAGACCCAGTACTTC.

In its sample, this clonotype was seen a few times. This chain connects TRBV27 to TRBJ2-5; weak D call: TRBD2 (5 bases). The germline CDR1 and CDR2 sequences are MNHEY and SMNVEV (reference sequence). Trimming took off 2 bases at V and 1 base at J, with 11 bases between the two ends. The CDR3 consists of 15 residues. The CDR3 region is CASSLRLGSQETQYF. DNA of the CDR3: TGTGCCAGCAGTTTACGTTTAGGGAGCCAAGAGACCCAGTACTTC.

This chain uses TRBV23-1 with TRBJ1-2; D possibly corresponds to TRBD1 (6 bases). TRBV23-1 falls under the ORF class, with uncertain function. V was shortened by 3 bases and J by 6 bases, with 17 bases between the two germline ends. The CDR3 loop spans 15 amino acids. The CDR3 is CASSQGYRVVDGYTF. The DNA of the CDR3 is TGCGCCAGCAGTCAGGGATACAGGGTAGTGGATGGCTACACCTTC.